The present T cell receptor beta chain was sequenced within a study of shared clonotypes between healthy human individuals. Study-wide results and limits: The represented genetic and exposure-history diversity was limited by the small number of donors.

Tens of millions of PBMCs were counted before genomic DNA extraction. Trimming left V 3 bases short and J 2 bases short, with 10 bases between. Germline lookup yields CDR1 LNHDA and CDR2 SQIVND (reference sequence). This CDR3 contains 15 residues. In replicate PCRs of unsorted PBMC, about 300 ng DNA, 31,000 or so T cell genomes, was used. Some clones are missing from TCRdb's copy, which holds only in-frame ones; the method was immunoSEQ multiplex PCR. The repertoire holds approximately 500,000 clones, approximately 79% seen once, with roughly an eighth in the top ten. For this clone: Its antigen is not identified.

Sequencing used PBMCs. This receptor was obtained from a middle-aged woman in good health. Some clones in this sample may be carry-over from other donors' samples. The V and J genes are TRBV19 and TRBJ1-4; D is possibly TRBD1 (5 bases). The CDR3 DNA reads TGTGCCAGTAGTATGGTCGGGGGGACTAATGAAAAACTGTTTTTT. It codes for CASSMVGGTNEKLFF.